The source of this T cell receptor beta chain is a study of T cell repertoires in cytomegalovirus infection (dated by TCRdb to the late 2010s). For context, the study as a whole: The peptide stimulations were aimed at well-studied HLA-B-restricted epitopes as well as recently identified HLA-C-restricted CMV epitopes, whose presentation resists viral immunomodulation. Because public TCR beta signatures pointed to carriage of CMV infection together with the matching HLA type, the HLA type of each donor mattered for the analysis.

Overall study outcomes, separate from this receptor: The ex vivo response was dominated by HLA-C-restricted CMV-specific TCR beta clonotypes, which also provided the single most frequent clonotype in two of eight donors. Carriers of CMV infection plus the relevant HLA type were discriminated by the cumulative frequency of public TCR beta family members in the study cohort and in an independent roughly 380-donor cohort.

Trimming costs V 8 bases and J 3 bases, and their ends lie 7 bases apart. CDR3 length: 11 amino acids, cysteine to phenylalanine. This entry keeps only the CDR3 DNA: 33 bases, framed from base 1. Per the publication, the treatment or condition label means: in vitro stimulation with specific CMV peptide epitopes to enrich CMV-specific T cells. The instrument was an Illumina HiSeq 1500. TCRdb reworked the public reads: Q25 trimming with fastp, MiXCR clone assembly, productive beta chains retained. Each CDR3 protein gets just one entry, which takes the most common genes and DNA from the rows behind it. This sample is represented by more than 85,000 distinct CDR3 sequences; around 31% of them were singletons. The ten largest clones add up to approximately 78% of the sample. This clonotype was seen a handful of times. It has no known antigen specificity. It has no much larger one-base neighbor in the sample; base qualities were not kept.

The TCR was taken from a human donor in good health (CMV status not recorded). Some clones in this sample may be carry-over from other donors' samples. This specimen was CD8+ T cells from cultured PBMCs, taken from culture after CMV antigen stimulation. The chain is assembled from TRBV12-3 or TRBV12-4 and TRBJ1-2; the D gene assignment is ambiguous. The CDR3 loop reads CASATDYGYTF. The DNA is as follows: TGTGCCAGCGCAACGGACTATGGCTACACCTTC.